A single sample is the source of the 26 T cell receptor beta chains below, sequenced in a study of T cells in Graves' hyperthyroidism and ophthalmopathy. TCR beta CDR3 regions were amplified from RNA. With the HTBI primer set, the TCR CDR3 went through a first round of RT-PCR. MiXCR was run by TCRdb on the multiplex PCR reads, yielding one entry per CDR3 protein. The sample shows over 200,000 distinct CDR3 sequences, about 15% of them seen only once. The sequencing sample was made of blood. These TCRs come from a man in his fifties or sixties with Graves' hyperthyroidism.

This clonotype was counted at least ten times. The chain is built from TRBV7-9 and TRBJ2-7; D call uncertain. V gave up 5 bases and J gave up 2 bases, with 4 bases separating them. In germline, CDR1 is SEHNR, CDR2 FQNEAQ (reference sequence). The CDR3 totals 11 residues. CDR3 amino acids: CASSGTYEQYF. In DNA form, the CDR3 reads TGTGCCAGCAGCGGGACCTACGAGCAGTACTTC.

This clonotype was observed at least ten times. This chain connects TRBV7-2 to TRBJ1-2; D not resolved. The CDR3 contains 13 residues. Germline-derived CDR1 and CDR2 are SGHTA and FQGNSA. V lost 5 bases and J lost 3, with 10 bases in between. The CDR3 DNA is TGTGCCAGCAGCGTAGATACCGACTATGGCTACACCTTC. Amino acid sequence: CASSVDTDYGYTF.

The chain is built from TRBV4-3 and TRBJ1-3; D not resolved. The CDR3 consists of 16 residues. Trimming removed 0 bases at V and 0 bases at J, with 9 bases between. In germline, CDR1 is LGHNA, CDR2 YSLEER. The CDR3 spells CASSQDSADSGNTIYF. The CDR3, as DNA: TGCGCCAGCAGCCAAGATTCGGCAGACTCTGGAAACACCATATATTTT.

Ten or more counts support this clonotype. J is TRBJ2-7 and V is TRBV20-1; the D gene is possibly TRBD2 (5 bases). The V gene's germline CDR1 is DFQATT and CDR2 SNEGSKA (reference sequence). The germline V and J ends were trimmed by 5 bases and 6 bases, with 14 bases remaining between them. The CDR3 loop spans 12 amino acids. CDR3 region: CSALLGAVEQYF. CDR3 DNA: TGCAGTGCTCTTTTGGGAGCGGTCGAGCAGTACTTC.

This rearrangement joins TRBV29-1 to TRBJ1-1, with D perhaps TRBD1 (5 bases). This CDR3 has 13 residues. Germline CDR1 reads SQVTM; CDR2 reads ANQGSEA. Trimming took off 5 bases at V and 0 bases at J, with 10 bases between the two ends. Here the CDR3 DNA reads TGCAGCGTTCTCAGGGCCCTGAACACTGAAGCTTTCTTT. Amino acid sequence: CSVLRALNTEAFF.

This clonotype was seen only a few times. This chain uses TRBV10-3 with TRBJ2-7, with 8 bases matching TRBD2. The CDR3 is made up of 14 amino acids. V lost 3 bases to trimming and J lost 2 bases; unmatched junction nucleotides: 3. Germline lookup yields CDR1 ENHRY and CDR2 SYGVKD. The CDR3 bases are TGTGCCATCAGTGATAGCGGGATAACCTACGAGCAGTACTTC. Amino acid sequence: CAISDSGITYEQYF.

This clonotype was counted many times. This sequence joins TRBV11-1 and TRBJ2-4; the match to TRBD2 covers 15 bases. CDR3 size: 18 residues. Trimming cost V 5 bases and J 1 base; bases outside gene matches: 6. Germline lookup yields CDR1 SGHAT and CDR2 FQDESV (reference sequence). CDR3 nucleotides: TGTGCCAGCAGCCTGGGACTAGCGGGAGGAAGGGCCAAAAACATTCAGTACTTC. Encoded protein: CASSLGLAGGRAKNIQYF.

DNA of the CDR3: TGTGCCAGCAGCGTAGTTCCTGAGCCCTCCACTGAAGCTTTCTTT. Encoded protein: CASSVVPEPSTEAFF. The V call is TRBV9, the J call TRBJ1-1; D call uncertain. The CDR3 runs 15 residues. Trimming shortened V by 0 bases and J by 4 bases, and 13 bases separated the two germline ends. Per the germline V gene, CDR1 is SGDLS and CDR2 is YYNGEE.

This clonotype was detected ten times or more. V usage is TRBV7-9 and J usage is TRBJ2-7, with a weak D call TRBD2 (5 bases). Deletions cut 4 bases from V and 6 bases from J, with 19 bases between. CDR3 size: 15 residues. Germline loops: CDR1 SEHNR, CDR2 FQNEAQ (reference sequence). The CDR3 protein is CASSSAGKLEFEQYF. CDR3 DNA: TGTGCCAGCAGCTCAGCCGGGAAGCTTGAGTTCGAGCAGTACTTC.

This clonotype has a handful of counts. The chain joins TRBV27 to TRBJ2-7, with a possible D match to TRBD1 (6 bases). V was cut by 8 bases and J by 6 bases, with 14 bases left in between. Germline values: CDR1 MNHEY, CDR2 SMNVEV (reference sequence). The CDR3 covers 12 residues. Here the CDR3 reads CASPGLGAEQYF. The CDR3 DNA is TGTGCCAGCCCGGGTTTGGGGGCCGAGCAGTACTTC.

The chain couples TRBV29-1 to TRBJ2-7; 8 bases agree with TRBD1. The CDR3 runs 11 residues. Germline CDR1 reads SQVTM; CDR2 reads ANQGSEA. V gave up 5 bases and J gave up 6 bases; unmatched junction bases: 3. This chain's CDR3 is CSVWTGSEQYF. The CDR3 coding sequence is TGCAGCGTTTGGACAGGGAGCGAGCAGTACTTC.

This clonotype showed up many times. The rearrangement links TRBV30 to TRBJ1-4, with TRBD1 matching over 7 bases. The CDR3 length is 12 residues. V lost 6 bases and J lost 5; bases outside the gene matches: 3. CDR1 is GTSNPN, CDR2 SVGIG, per germline (reference sequence). CDR3 in DNA: TGTGCCTGCGGACAGGTGAATGAAAAACTGTTTTTT. This translates into CACGQVNEKLFF.

This clonotype showed up many times. This chain joins TRBV6-1 and TRBJ2-7; the D gene is possibly TRBD2 (6 bases). The CDR3 covers 14 residues. V was pared by 10 bases and J by 0 bases, with 16 bases between. Germline CDR1 is MNHNS and CDR2 is SASEGT. The CDR3 bases are TGTGCCACCTCAGTGGGGGGATTCTCCTACGAGCAGTACTTC. Translation gives CATSVGGFSYEQYF.

V is TRBV5-6 and J is TRBJ2-7; 10 bases align to TRBD2. Germline V gene lookup returns CDR1 SGHDT and CDR2 YYEEEE. The ends lost 3 bases at V and 3 bases at J; junction bases unmatched: 6. CDR3 length: 15 residues. The CDR3 region is CASSSILAGDYEQYF. DNA for the CDR3: TGTGCCAGCAGCTCCATTCTAGCGGGAGACTACGAGCAGTACTTC.

There are a few counts of this clonotype. J is TRBJ1-2 and V is TRBV6-1; D unclear. V lost 10 bases to trimming and J lost 1 base, with 13 bases between them. The CDR3 is made up of 13 amino acids. The germline CDR1 and CDR2 sequences are MNHNS and SASEGT. CDR3 sequence reads: CATQTGFNYGYTF. CDR3 nucleotides: TGTGCCACCCAAACTGGGTTTAACTATGGCTACACCTTC.

This clonotype was seen repeatedly, ten times or more. The chain couples TRBV18 to TRBJ1-2; no clear D. This CDR3 is 15 amino acids long. CDR1 KGHSH and CDR2 LQKENI come from the germline V gene. Trimming took 0 bases from V and 2 from J, leaving 10 bases between them. The CDR3 region is CASSPPSVRNYGYTF. CDR3 in DNA: TGTGCCAGCTCACCACCGTCGGTTAGGAACTATGGCTACACCTTC.

The V and J genes are TRBV7-9 and TRBJ1-1; maybe TRBD1 (5 bases). The CDR3 spans 14 residues. Trimming removed 5 bases from V and 5 bases from J, with 15 bases in between. Germline CDR1 and CDR2: SEHNR and FQNEAQ (reference sequence). CDR3 DNA: TGTGCCAGCAGCACAGGAGGGGTAGAAACTGAAGCTTTCTTT. Amino acids: CASSTGGVETEAFF. Full variable domain (remainder filled in from reference TRBV7-9 and TRBJ1-1): DTGVSQNPRHKITKRGQNVTFRCDPISEHNRLYWYRQTLGQGPEFLTYFQNEAQLEKSRLLSDRFSAERPKGSFSTLEIQRTEQGDSAMYLCASSTGGVETEAFFGQGTRLTVV.

This clonotype was seen ten or more times. This sequence joins TRBV2 and TRBJ1-4; unclear D gene. This CDR3 is 13 amino acids long. With 5 bases removed from V and 1 base from J, the gap between germline ends came to 5 bases. In germline, CDR1 is SNHLY, CDR2 FYNNEI. The CDR3 region has the DNA TGTGCCAGCAGTCGGGGAACTAATGAAAAACTGTTTTTT. It specifies CASSRGTNEKLFF. The whole variable domain, filled in from reference TRBV2 and TRBJ1-4, reads EPEVTQTPSHQVTQMGQEVILRCVPISNHLYFYWYRQILGQKVEFLVSFYNNEISEKSEIFDDQFSVERPDGSNFTLKIRSTKLEDSAMYFCASSRGTNEKLFFGSGTQLSVL.

CDR3 nucleotides: TGTGCCAGCAGCTTACCTAGCGGGAATGAGCAGTTCTTC. It codes for CASSLPSGNEQFF. The V gene is TRBV7-2, the J gene TRBJ2-1; 8 bases line up with TRBD2. The germline gives CDR1 SGHTA, CDR2 FQGNSA. The CDR3 length is 13 residues. With V trimmed by 2 bases and J by 7 bases, 1 base remained unmatched.

This clonotype was seen at least ten times. The chain carries TRBV5-1 and TRBJ2-1; D could derive from TRBD1 or TRBD2 (5 bases each). In germline, CDR1 is SGHRS, CDR2 YFSETQ. V lost 6 bases and J lost 4, with 17 bases in between. This CDR3 contains 15 residues. CDR3 DNA sequence: TGCGCCAGCAAACAGGTAGGAGCGGCATACAATGAGCAGTTCTTC. As protein: CASKQVGAAYNEQFF.

In its sample, this clonotype was seen many times. The rearrangement joins TRBV27 to TRBJ2-5; tentatively, D is TRBD2 (6 bases). Deletions cut 6 bases from V and 6 bases from J, with 17 bases between. The germline gives CDR1 MNHEY, CDR2 SMNVEV (reference sequence). CDR3 size: 14 residues. The CDR3 DNA reads TGTGCCAGCAGCGCCACGGGAGTTTTTAAGACCCAGTACTTC. Residues: CASSATGVFKTQYF.

This clonotype was observed many times. This chain joins TRBV3-1 and TRBJ2-1; maybe TRBD2 (5 bases). Germline values: CDR1 LGHDT, CDR2 YNNKEL (reference sequence). The CDR3 runs 11 residues. V was shortened by 8 bases and J by 9 bases, with 11 bases between the two germline ends. The CDR3 DNA reads TGTGCCAGCTCCCGGGGAGTTGAGCAGTTCTTC. This sequence encodes CASSRGVEQFF.

This clonotype was seen ten or more times. The chain employs TRBV18 and TRBJ2-3; 11 nucleotides agree with TRBD2. The CDR3 consists of 16 residues. V dropped 3 bases and J dropped 3; count of bases not matched to a gene: 5. Germline CDR1 and CDR2: KGHSH and LQKENI. CDR3 sequence reads: CASSPPLAGGTDTQYF. The CDR3 DNA reads as TGTGCCAGCTCACCTCCGCTAGCGGGAGGAACAGATACGCAGTATTTT.

The chain uses TRBV10-3 and TRBJ2-7; 7 bases fit TRBD2. Losses at the gene ends were 4 bases for V and 2 bases for J; bases not matched to a gene: 8. Germline V CDR1 and CDR2: ENHRY, SYGVKD. The CDR3 is made up of 15 amino acids. CDR3 sequence: CAISVGGRVTYEQYF. DNA for the CDR3: TGTGCCATCAGTGTCGGCGGGAGAGTCACCTACGAGCAGTACTTC.

In this sample, this clonotype turned up many times. The chain is built from TRBV5-1 and TRBJ2-5; 8 bases agree with TRBD1. The CDR3 has 14 amino acids. The J segment lost 3 bases and the V segment lost 4 bases, leaving 5 bases of the junction unmatched. CDR1 and CDR2 from the germline V gene are SGHRS and YFSETQ. The CDR3 sequence is CASSRRQGKETQYF. As DNA, the CDR3 is TGCGCCAGCAGCCGTAGACAGGGGAAAGAGACCCAGTACTTC.

This clonotype was counted only a few times. The chain links TRBV28 to TRBJ1-6; no clear D. Per germline, CDR1 MDHEN and CDR2 SYDVKM. The CDR3 length is 16 residues. V was pared by 2 bases and J by 0 bases, with 8 bases between. This CDR3 reads CASSLGVSSYNSPLHF. DNA for the CDR3: TGTGCCAGCAGTTTAGGGGTGAGCTCCTATAATTCACCCCTCCACTTT.